This T cell receptor beta chain was documented in a study of T cell responses to AZD1222 COVID-19 vaccine. Broader study findings: Seropositive AZD1222 recipients at baseline numbered only five or six.

Trimming removed 3 bases at V and 5 bases at J, with 2 bases between. The CDR3 sequence is 11 residues long. Germline V gene sequence: CDR1 SGHDN, CDR2 FVKESK. Remarks on this clone: Antigen: not known.

Using immunoSEQ multiplex PCR, the repertoire was profiled, and TCRdb retains in-frame clones only, with some absent. The sample contains roughly 190,000 clones, just over 90% of which appear only once. The rearrangement joins TRBV14 to TRBJ2-1; unclear D gene. Here the sequenced sample was peripheral blood, taken on day 0 of AZD1222 vaccination. The clonotype originates from an adult in good health. The CDR3 is CASSQNNEQFF. CDR3 nucleotide sequence: TGTGCCAGCAGCCAGAACAATGAGCAGTTCTTC.